The entry below gives a single T cell receptor (beta chain) sequence along with its context. This clonotype was seen repeatedly, ten times or more. Its antigen specificity is not known. No much larger clone is present one base from it, and per-base qualities are unavailable. The meaning of the sample's time point label: newly diagnosed GD, antithyroid drugs for less than 3 months. For both TCR sequencing and RNA sequencing, RNA was extracted from PBMCs using TRIzol. The diagnosis of Graves' disease followed American Thyroid Association guidelines. Recruitment of patients was carried out at an endocrinology department in Xi'an, China. Each patient gave 7.5 to 10 milliliters of peripheral blood, collected in an EDTA anticoagulant tube. Ficoll Paque Plus density gradient separation was used to isolate PBMCs, and no further T cell sorting was performed. An Agilent 2100 Bioanalyzer and agarose gel were used to assess RNA quality, and a NanoDrop 2000 was used to measure RNA concentration.

Preparation of the library involved multiplex PCR. The listed sequencing device is Illumina HiSeq 4000. iRepertoire HTBI primers and Arm-PCR amplification of CDR3 regions were used to construct TCR beta libraries. Before sequencing, the PCR products went through gel purification. The original methods were these. A total of 62 TRBV and 14 TRBJ segments were identified across samples and were used for gene usage analysis of CDR3 amino acid clonotypes. Filtered high-quality paired reads were merged into contigs using COPE and FqMerger. BLAST was used to align contigs to the IMGT TRBV, TRBD and TRBJ reference genes, and CDR3 was defined following IMGT. Clonotypes above 0.1% frequency were classified as highly expanded clones. Repertoire diversity was measured by Shannon entropy, and V-J evenness by the Gini coefficient. A clonotype found in more than one individual was treated as public. Starting from the raw public reads, TCRdb applied fastp trimming at Q25, assembled clones with MiXCR and retained in-frame beta chains. Rows with a matching CDR3 protein are joined into one entry that keeps the most common DNA and genes. The V and J calls follow TCRdb's processing rather than the paper's. Within this sample are some 250,000 distinct CDR3 sequences, with about a sixth of them counted one time only. The ten largest make up around 20% of the sample.

These data are taken from a study of regulatory T cells in long-lasting Graves disease (dated by TCRdb to the early 2020s). In the study overall: Patients with newly diagnosed Graves' disease had been on antithyroid drugs for under 3 months. Persistent Graves' disease patients were compared with newly diagnosed Graves' disease patients by peripheral blood TCR sequencing and RNA sequencing. The study took place in China and was registered as a clinical trial. A total of about 35 samples underwent TCR sequencing, from about 13 patients with persistent Graves' disease and 20 or so patients with newly diagnosed Graves' disease.

V is cut back by 2 bases and J by 4 bases, with 8 bases in the junction unmatched. CDR1 and CDR2 are drawn from the germline V gene (reference sequence): GTSNPN, SVGIG. Inclusive of the bounding cysteine and phenylalanine, the CDR3 is 15 residues long. Only the CDR3 portion is preserved as DNA: 45 bases, with reading frame beginning at the first base. Beyond this particular receptor, the publication reports: Compared with newly diagnosed patients, persistent Graves' disease patients had lower TCR Shannon entropy and fewer highly expanded clones, which suggests clonal expansion. Peripheral blood alone was examined, since thyroid tissue, which constituted the primary lesion, could not be accessed. Preferential use of TRBV28, TRBJ1-2 and TRBJ2-5 was observed in persistent disease, whereas TRBV20-1 and TRBJ2-1 were favored in newly diagnosed disease. As a limitation, the authors acknowledged that the small sample size may reduce accuracy. Sequencing and analysis were restricted to the TCR beta chain. More public clonotypes were shared among persistent patients (around 3,000) than among newly diagnosed patients (roughly 1,000).

The V and J segments used are TRBV30 and TRBJ2-7; TRBD1 agrees with 10 junctional bases. The TCR sequence derives from a female donor with Graves disease. Sequencing used peripheral blood mononuclear cells (PBMCs), obtained at new diagnosis, from a patient treated with antithyroid drugs. The sequenced DNA: TGTGCCTGGAGTTTCGACAGGGGGCGAGGATACGAGCAGTACTTC. Translation gives CAWSFDRGRGYEQYF. Reference TRBV30 and TRBJ2-7 proteins supply the regions before and after the CDR3; the full variable domain is: SQTIHQWPATLVQPVGSPLSLECTVEGTSNPNLYWYRQAAGRGLQLLFYSVGIGQISSEVPQNLSASRPQDRQFILSSKKLLLSDSGFYLCAWSFDRGRGYEQYFGPGTRLTVT.